One sample yielded the 8 T cell receptor beta chains listed below, sequenced in a study of blood T cell repertoires in COVID-19. The data were produced by immunoSEQ multiplex PCR, yet TCRdb's version contains in-frame clones alone and is incomplete. The table shows more than 200,000 clones, with 88% occurring only once. The sample taken for sequencing was peripheral blood. The receptor source for this set is a woman aged 30 to 39 with COVID-19, enrolled during active disease.

This CDR3 is CASSELGRAEAFF. For the CDR3, the DNA is TGCGCCAGCAGTGAGTTGGGGCGCGCTGAAGCTTTCTTT. The chain carries TRBV10-1 and TRBJ1-1; the D gene is possibly TRBD1 (5 bases). Germline V gene lookup returns CDR1 WNHNN and CDR2 SYGVQD (reference sequence). The CDR3 is 13 amino acids. V lost 1 base, J lost 6 bases, and 9 bases lay in between.

The chain's CDR3 is CASSFRLAPSIYEQFF. Written as DNA, the CDR3 is TGTGCCAGCAGCTTCCGACTAGCGCCAAGTATTTATGAGCAGTTCTTC. The chain employs TRBV11-2 and TRBJ2-1, with TRBD2 matching 8 bases. Germline CDR1 and CDR2: SGHAT and FQNNGV. The CDR3 loop spans 16 amino acids. With 3 bases clipped from V and 8 bases from J, the junction kept 12 bases outside the gene matches.

The V gene is TRBV5-1, the J gene TRBJ1-2; 9 bases align to TRBD1. Germline trimming cut 4 bases from V and 8 bases from J; bases unmatched to any gene: 12. The CDR3 has 15 amino acids. Germline V lookup: CDR1 SGHRS, CDR2 YFSETQ. CDR3 DNA: TGCGCCAGCAGCCCGAGGGGGACAGGGAAGATCGGCTACACCTTC. This translates into CASSPRGTGKIGYTF.

The chain joins TRBV29-1 to TRBJ2-7; D may be TRBD1 (6 bases). V was trimmed by 4 bases and J by 7 bases, leaving 11 bases between them. The CDR3 is 11 residues long. The germline V gene encodes CDR1 SQVTM and CDR2 ANQGSEA. The CDR3 DNA follows: TGCAGCGTTGTGGGGGCCGAAGAGCAGTACTTC. It yields the protein CSVVGAEEQYF.

The table lists this clone with a few counts. The CDR3 is CASSQGLQGQSGNTIYF. CDR3 coding DNA: TGTGCCAGCAGCCAAGGCTTACAGGGGCAAAGTGGAAACACCATATATTTT. The chain carries TRBV4-2 and TRBJ1-3; 7 nucleotides align to TRBD1. CDR1 LGHNA and CDR2 YNFKEQ come from the germline V gene. This CDR3 comprises 17 residues. V was pared by 1 base and J by 3 bases, with 9 bases of the junction left unmatched.

The chain combines TRBV7-9 with TRBJ1-2; perhaps TRBD1 as D (6 bases). Per the germline V gene, CDR1 is SEHNR and CDR2 is FQNEAQ (reference sequence). The CDR3 spans 14 residues. The V and J ends lost 5 bases and 8 bases respectively, with 18 bases between them. CDR3 loop: CASSPRGGADGYTF. CDR3 DNA: TGTGCCAGCAGCCCCCGGGGGGGGGCGGACGGCTACACCTTC.

CDR3 sequence (DNA): TGTGCCAGCAGTCAGGCGGGGGCCACCATACAGTTCTTC. This gives the protein CASSQAGATIQFF. The chain couples TRBV12-3 or TRBV12-4 to TRBJ2-1; tentative D call: TRBD2 (7 bases). CDR3 length equals 13 residues. V was shortened by 5 bases and J by 13 bases, with 18 bases between the two germline ends.

The chain has TRBV10-3 and TRBJ1-3; no clear D gene. The V end was cut by 0 bases, the J end by 0 bases, with 9 bases between. This CDR3 comprises 16 residues. Looked up from germline, CDR1 is ENHRY and CDR2 is SYGVKD. CDR3: CAISESGSLSGNTIYF. For the CDR3, the DNA is TGTGCCATCAGTGAGTCGGGGAGTCTCTCTGGAAACACCATATATTTT.